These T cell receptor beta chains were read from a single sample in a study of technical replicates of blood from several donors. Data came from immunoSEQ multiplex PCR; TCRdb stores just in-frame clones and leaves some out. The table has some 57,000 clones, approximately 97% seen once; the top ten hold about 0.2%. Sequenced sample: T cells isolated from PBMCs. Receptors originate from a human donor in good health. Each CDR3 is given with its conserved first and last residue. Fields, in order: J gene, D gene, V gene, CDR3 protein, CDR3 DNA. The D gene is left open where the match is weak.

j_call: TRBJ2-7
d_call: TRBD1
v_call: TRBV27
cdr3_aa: CASSSWDSSYEQYF
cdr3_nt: TGTGCCAGCAGTTCCTGGGACAGCTCCTACGAGCAGTACTTC

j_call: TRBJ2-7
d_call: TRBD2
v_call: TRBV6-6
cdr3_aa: CASSYLQVAGEQYF
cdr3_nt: TGTGCCAGCAGCTACCTACAGGTAGCGGGGGAGCAGTACTTC

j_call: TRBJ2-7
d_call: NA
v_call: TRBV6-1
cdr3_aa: CASSEMGGRSSYEQYF
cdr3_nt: TGTGCCAGCAGTGAAATGGGGGGGCGTAGCTCCTACGAGCAGTACTTC

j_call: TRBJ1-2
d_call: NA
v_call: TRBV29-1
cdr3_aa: CSVRDNENYGYTF
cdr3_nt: TGCAGCGTCCGGGACAACGAGAACTATGGCTACACCTTC

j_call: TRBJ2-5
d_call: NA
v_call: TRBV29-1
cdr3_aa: CSVGVKTQYF
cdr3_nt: TGCAGCGTTGGTGTAAAGACCCAGTACTTC

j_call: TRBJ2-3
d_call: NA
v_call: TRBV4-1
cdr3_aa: CASSQEHLDTDTQYF
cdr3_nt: TGCGCCAGCAGCCAAGAGCATCTAGACACAGATACGCAGTATTTT

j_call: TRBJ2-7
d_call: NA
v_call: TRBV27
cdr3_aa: CASRVSSYEQYF
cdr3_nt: TGTGCCAGCAGGGTGAGCTCCTACGAGCAGTACTTC

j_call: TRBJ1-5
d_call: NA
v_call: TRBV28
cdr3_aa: CASSFGLTNQPQHF
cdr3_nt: TGTGCCAGCAGTTTCGGACTTACCAATCAGCCCCAGCATTTT

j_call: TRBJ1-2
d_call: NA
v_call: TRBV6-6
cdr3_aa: CASSYSGRGGYGYTF
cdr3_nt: TGTGCCAGCAGTTACTCCGGGAGGGGAGGCTATGGCTACACCTTC

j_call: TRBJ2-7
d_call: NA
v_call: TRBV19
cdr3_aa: CASSIGGGTAYEQYF
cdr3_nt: TGTGCCAGTAGTATAGGCGGCGGGACTGCCTACGAGCAGTACTTC

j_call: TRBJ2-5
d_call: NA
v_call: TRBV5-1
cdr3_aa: CASSGGGYLETQYF
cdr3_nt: TGCGCCAGCAGCGGAGGGGGCTATTTGGAGACCCAGTACTTC

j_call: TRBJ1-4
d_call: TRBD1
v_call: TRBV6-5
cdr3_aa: CASRLGQGNEKLFF
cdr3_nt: TGTGCCAGCAGACTAGGACAGGGAAATGAAAAACTGTTTTTT

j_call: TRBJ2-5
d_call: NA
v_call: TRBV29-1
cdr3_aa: CSVEDPWTQYF
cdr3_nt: TGCAGCGTTGAAGACCCGTGGACCCAGTACTTC

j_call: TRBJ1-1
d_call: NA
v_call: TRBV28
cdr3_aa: CASSRTENTEAFF
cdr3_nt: TGTGCCAGCAGCCGAACAGAGAACACTGAAGCTTTCTTT

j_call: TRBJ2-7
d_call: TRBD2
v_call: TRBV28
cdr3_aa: CASSPLVGGGYEQYF
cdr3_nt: TGTGCCAGCAGCCCTCTGGTGGGGGGGGGCTACGAGCAGTACTTC

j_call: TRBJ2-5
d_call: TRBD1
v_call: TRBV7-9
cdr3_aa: CASSTGQGFLETQYF
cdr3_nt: TGTGCCAGCAGCACCGGACAGGGGTTTTTGGAGACCCAGTACTTC

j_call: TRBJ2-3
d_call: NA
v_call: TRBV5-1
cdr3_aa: CASSPGSGFSTDTQYF
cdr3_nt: TGCGCCAGCAGCCCAGGATCGGGATTTAGCACAGATACGCAGTATTTT

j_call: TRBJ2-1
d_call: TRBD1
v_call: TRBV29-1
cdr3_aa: CSYGQGDFNEQFF
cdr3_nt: TGCAGCTACGGACAGGGGGATTTCAATGAGCAGTTCTTC

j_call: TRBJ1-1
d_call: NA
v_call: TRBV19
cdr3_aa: CASSIGGYTEAFF
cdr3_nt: TGTGCCAGTAGTATAGGAGGGTACACTGAAGCTTTCTTT